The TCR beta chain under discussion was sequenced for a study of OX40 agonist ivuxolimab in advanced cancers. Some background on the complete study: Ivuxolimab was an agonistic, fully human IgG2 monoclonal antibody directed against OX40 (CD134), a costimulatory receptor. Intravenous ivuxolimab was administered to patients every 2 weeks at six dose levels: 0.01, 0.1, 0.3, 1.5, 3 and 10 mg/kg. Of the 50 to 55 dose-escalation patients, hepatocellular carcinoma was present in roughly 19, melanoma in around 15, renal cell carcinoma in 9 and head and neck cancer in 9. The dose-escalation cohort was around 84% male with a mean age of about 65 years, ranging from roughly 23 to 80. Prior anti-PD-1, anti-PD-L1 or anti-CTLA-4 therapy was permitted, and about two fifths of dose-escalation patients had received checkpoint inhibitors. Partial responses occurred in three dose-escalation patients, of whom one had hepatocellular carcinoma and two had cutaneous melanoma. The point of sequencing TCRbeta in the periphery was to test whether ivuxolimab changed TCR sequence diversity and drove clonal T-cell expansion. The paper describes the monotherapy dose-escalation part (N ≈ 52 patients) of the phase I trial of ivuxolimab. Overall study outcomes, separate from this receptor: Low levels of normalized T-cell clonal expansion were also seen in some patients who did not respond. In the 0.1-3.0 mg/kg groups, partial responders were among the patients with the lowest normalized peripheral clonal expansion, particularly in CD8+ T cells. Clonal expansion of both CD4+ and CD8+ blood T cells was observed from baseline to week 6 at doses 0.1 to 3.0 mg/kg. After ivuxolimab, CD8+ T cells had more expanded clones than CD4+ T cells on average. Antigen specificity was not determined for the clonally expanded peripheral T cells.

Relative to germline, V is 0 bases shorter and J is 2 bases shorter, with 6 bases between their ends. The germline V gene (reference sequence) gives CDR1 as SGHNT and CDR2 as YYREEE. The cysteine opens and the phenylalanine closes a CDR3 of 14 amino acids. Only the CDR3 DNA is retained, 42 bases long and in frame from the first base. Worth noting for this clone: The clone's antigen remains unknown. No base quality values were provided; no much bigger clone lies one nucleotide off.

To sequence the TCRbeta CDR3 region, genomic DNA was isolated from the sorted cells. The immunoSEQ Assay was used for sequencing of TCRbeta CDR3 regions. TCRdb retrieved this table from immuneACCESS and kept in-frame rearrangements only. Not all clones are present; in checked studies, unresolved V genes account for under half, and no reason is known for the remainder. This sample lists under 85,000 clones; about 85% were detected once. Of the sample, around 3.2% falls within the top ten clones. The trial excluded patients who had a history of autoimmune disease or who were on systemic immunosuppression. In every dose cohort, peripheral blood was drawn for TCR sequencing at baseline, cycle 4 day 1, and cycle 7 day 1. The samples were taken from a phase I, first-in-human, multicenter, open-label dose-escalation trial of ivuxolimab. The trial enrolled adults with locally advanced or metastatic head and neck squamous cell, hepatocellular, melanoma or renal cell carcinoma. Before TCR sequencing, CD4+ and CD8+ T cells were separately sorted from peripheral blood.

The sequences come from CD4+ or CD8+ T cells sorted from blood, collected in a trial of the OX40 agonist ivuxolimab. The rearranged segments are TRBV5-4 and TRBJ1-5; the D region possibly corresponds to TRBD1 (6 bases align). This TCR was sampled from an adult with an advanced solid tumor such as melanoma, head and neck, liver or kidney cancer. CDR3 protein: CASSLAGGNQPQHF. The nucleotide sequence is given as TGTGCCAGCAGCTTGGCAGGGGGCAATCAGCCCCAGCATTTT.